This T cell receptor beta chain was found in a study of response to subunit inactivated influenza vaccine. This clonotype has a count of ten or more. TCRdb re-called the RT-PCR reads with MiXCR, one entry per CDR3 protein. The sample records about 540,000 distinct CDR3 sequences, around 25% being singletons. These sequences were also reported in another study, on T cells expressing NK-cell markers. As that report states: 5'RACE template switching built TCR beta cDNA with unique molecular identifiers.

Here the sequenced sample was CD4+ T cells sorted from PBMCs, taken 12 days after vaccination. This TCR was recovered from a man aged 45-60 years who received an inactivated influenza vaccine.

CDR3 region: CASSPERGGTDTQYF. The CDR3 region has the DNA TGCGCCAGCAGCCCCGAGCGGGGGGGCACAGATACGCAGTATTTT. The V call is TRBV5-1, the J call TRBJ2-3; 9 bases match TRBD2. Germline lookup yields CDR1 SGHRS and CDR2 YFSETQ. The CDR3 loop spans 15 amino acids. The junction had 4 bases not matched to a gene; V was cut back by 4 bases and J by 1 base.